The 13 T cell receptor beta chains in this list originate from one sample, sequenced in a study of neurological immune-mediated disorders. TCRdb ran MiXCR on the 5' RACE reads and lists one entry per CDR3 protein. The top ten hold 12% of the sample, which has fewer than 50,000 distinct CDR3 sequences, more than 2% seen once. The source material was PBMCs. These receptors were taken from a man younger than 45 with multiple sclerosis.

This clonotype was picked up many times. The J gene is TRBJ2-6, the V gene TRBV5-1; D is possibly TRBD1 (6 bases). Germline CDR1 is SGHRS and CDR2 is YFSETQ. The CDR3 is 17 residues long. The ends were cut back, 6 bases at V and 2 bases at J, with 18 bases in the middle. The CDR3 reads CASTRTVFSAGANVLTF. The CDR3 nucleotides read TGCGCCAGCACCCGGACAGTCTTTAGCGCTGGGGCCAACGTCCTGACTTTC.

This clonotype was observed many times. The chain carries TRBV7-2 and TRBJ2-7, with D maybe TRBD1 (6 bases). CDR1 SGHTA and CDR2 FQGNSA come from the germline V gene. Trimming took off 4 bases at V and 7 bases at J, with 14 bases between the two ends. CDR3 length equals 13 residues. CDR3 sequence: CASSWGLGREQYF. Written as DNA, the CDR3 is TGTGCCAGCAGCTGGGGGCTGGGGCGTGAGCAGTACTTC. The whole variable domain, remainder taken from reference TRBV7-2 and TRBJ2-7, is GAGVSQSPSNKVTEKGKDVELRCDPISGHTALYWYRQSLGQGLEFLIYFQGNSAPDKSGLPSDRFSAERTGGSVSTLTIQRTQQEDSAVYLCASSWGLGREQYFGPGTRLTVT.

This clonotype has a count of ten or more. V gene TRBV3-1 combines with J gene TRBJ2-2; maybe TRBD1 (5 bases). This CDR3 spans 15 amino acids. V lost 3 bases, J lost 1 base, and 9 bases lay in between. Germline loops: CDR1 LGHDT, CDR2 YNNKEL (reference sequence). The CDR3 region has the DNA TGTGCCAGCAGCCACCCAGACAGGAACACCGGGGAGCTGTTTTTT. It specifies CASSHPDRNTGELFF.

Many counts were recorded for this clonotype. The V call is TRBV5-1, the J call TRBJ1-1; D not resolved. Germline V gives CDR1 SGHRS, CDR2 YFSETQ. V lost 2 bases and J 0 bases, leaving 8 bases between the germline ends. The CDR3 length is 14 residues. In DNA form, the CDR3 reads TGCGCCAGCAGCTTCGGCAGCCTGAACACTGAAGCTTTCTTT. Amino acids: CASSFGSLNTEAFF.

This clonotype was detected many times. The V call is TRBV21-1, the J call TRBJ2-1. TRBV21-1 is an annotated pseudogene. There are 15 residues in the CDR3. The CDR3 coding sequence is TGTGCCAGCAGCAAAGACAGGGAACTCCACAATGAGCAGTTCTTC. This gives the protein CASSKDRELHNEQFF.

This clonotype was counted ten times or more. The genes are TRBV4-3 and TRBJ1-1; 7 bases are a match to TRBD1. Looked up from germline, CDR1 is LGHNA and CDR2 is YSLEER. The CDR3 is 15 amino acids. Losses at the gene ends were 1 base for V and 4 bases for J; bases not matched to a gene: 6. CDR3 residues: CASSQGGTDSTEAFF. CDR3 bases: TGCGCCAGCAGCCAAGGGGGGACAGATAGCACTGAAGCTTTCTTT.

This clonotype was observed at least ten times. J is TRBJ2-5 and V is TRBV7-9; TRBD2 is a possible D gene (6 bases). The CDR3 totals 15 residues. V lost 5 bases, J lost 5 bases, and 18 bases lay in between. The germline CDR1 and CDR2 sequences are SEHNR and FQNEAQ (reference sequence). The chain's CDR3 is CASSDIGGVRETQYF. CDR3 DNA: TGTGCCAGCAGCGATATTGGCGGGGTCCGTGAGACCCAGTACTTC.

This clonotype occurred many times. This chain joins TRBV18 and TRBJ1-1, with no clear D. Trimming stripped 3 bases from V and 0 bases from J, with 5 bases between. Germline loops: CDR1 KGHSH, CDR2 LQKENI. CDR3 size: 13 residues. The CDR3 is CASSPDMNTEAFF. In nucleotides, the CDR3 is TGTGCCAGCTCACCTGACATGAACACTGAAGCTTTCTTT. Drawing the rest from reference TRBV18 and TRBJ1-1, the complete variable domain is NAGVMQNPRHLVRRRGQEARLRCSPMKGHSHVYWYRQLPEEGLKFMVYLQKENIIDESGMPKERFSAEFPKEGPSILRIQQVVRGDSAAYFCASSPDMNTEAFFGQGTRLTVV.

This clonotype showed up many times. The rearrangement joins TRBV12-3 or TRBV12-4 to TRBJ1-5; weak D call: TRBD1 (5 bases). The CDR3 runs to 15 residues. V lost 5 bases and J 0 bases, leaving 11 bases between the germline ends. This CDR3 is CASSPGSYSNQPQHF. Here the CDR3 DNA reads TGTGCCAGCAGTCCAGGGTCTTATAGCAATCAGCCCCAGCATTTT.

Many counts were recorded for this clonotype. The chain joins TRBV20-1 to TRBJ1-1, with no clear D. The CDR3 contains 12 residues. V shed 4 bases and J shed 3 bases, with 9 bases lying between them. From germline, CDR1 is DFQATT and CDR2 SNEGSKA (reference sequence). CDR3 amino acids: CSANPRDTEAFF. CDR3 DNA sequence: TGCAGTGCTAACCCCCGGGACACTGAAGCTTTCTTT.

V usage is TRBV7-6 and J usage is TRBJ2-3, with D maybe TRBD2 (7 bases). V lost 1 base and J lost 4, with 15 bases in between. The germline gives CDR1 SGHVS, CDR2 FNYEAQ. The CDR3 totals 16 residues. The CDR3 reads CASSLGGGAGSDTQYF. In DNA form, the CDR3 reads TGTGCCAGCAGCTTAGGAGGGGGGGCGGGGTCAGATACGCAGTATTTT. Together with reference TRBV7-6 and TRBJ2-3, the CDR3 gives the full variable domain: GAGVSQSPRYKVTKRGQDVALRCDPISGHVSLYWYRQALGQGPEFLTYFNYEAQQDKSGLPNDRFSAERPEGSISTLTIQRTEQRDSAMYRCASSLGGGAGSDTQYFGPGTRLTVL.

This clonotype appeared many times. The chain is built from TRBV5-1 and TRBJ1-5; TRBD1 aligns across 8 bases. Per the germline V gene, CDR1 is SGHRS and CDR2 is YFSETQ. Germline trimming cut 7 bases from V and 2 bases from J; bases unmatched to any gene: 5. This CDR3 spans 14 amino acids. The CDR3 reads CASGGQGGNQPQHF. The CDR3 DNA is TGCGCCAGCGGAGGACAGGGAGGCAATCAGCCCCAGCATTTT.

This clonotype was counted at least ten times. V and J are TRBV4-1 and TRBJ2-3; D may be TRBD1 or TRBD2 (5 bases each). The CDR3 is 16 amino acids. CDR1 MGHRA and CDR2 YSYEKL come from the germline V gene. Trimming cost V 1 base and J 5 bases, with 16 bases left between them. The CDR3 coding sequence is TGCGCCAGCAGCCAAGTCGTGTCTTTTGGGGGAGATACGCAGTATTTT. Its translation is CASSQVVSFGGDTQYF.